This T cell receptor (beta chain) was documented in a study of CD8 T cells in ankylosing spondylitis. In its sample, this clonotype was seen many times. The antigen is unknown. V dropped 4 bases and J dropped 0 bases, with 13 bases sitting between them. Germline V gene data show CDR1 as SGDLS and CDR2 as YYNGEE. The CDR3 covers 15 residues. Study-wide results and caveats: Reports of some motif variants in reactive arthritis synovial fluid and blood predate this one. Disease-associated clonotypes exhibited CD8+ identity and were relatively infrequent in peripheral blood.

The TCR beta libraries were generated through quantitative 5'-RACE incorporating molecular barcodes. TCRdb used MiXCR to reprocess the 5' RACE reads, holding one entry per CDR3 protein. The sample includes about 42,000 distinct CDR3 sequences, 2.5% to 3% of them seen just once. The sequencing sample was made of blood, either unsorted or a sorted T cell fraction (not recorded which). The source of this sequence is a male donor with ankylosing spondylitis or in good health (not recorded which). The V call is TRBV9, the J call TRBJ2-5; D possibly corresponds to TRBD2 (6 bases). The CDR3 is CASSPAGRNQETQYF. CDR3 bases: TGTGCCAGCAGCCCGGCGGGGAGGAACCAAGAGACCCAGTACTTC.